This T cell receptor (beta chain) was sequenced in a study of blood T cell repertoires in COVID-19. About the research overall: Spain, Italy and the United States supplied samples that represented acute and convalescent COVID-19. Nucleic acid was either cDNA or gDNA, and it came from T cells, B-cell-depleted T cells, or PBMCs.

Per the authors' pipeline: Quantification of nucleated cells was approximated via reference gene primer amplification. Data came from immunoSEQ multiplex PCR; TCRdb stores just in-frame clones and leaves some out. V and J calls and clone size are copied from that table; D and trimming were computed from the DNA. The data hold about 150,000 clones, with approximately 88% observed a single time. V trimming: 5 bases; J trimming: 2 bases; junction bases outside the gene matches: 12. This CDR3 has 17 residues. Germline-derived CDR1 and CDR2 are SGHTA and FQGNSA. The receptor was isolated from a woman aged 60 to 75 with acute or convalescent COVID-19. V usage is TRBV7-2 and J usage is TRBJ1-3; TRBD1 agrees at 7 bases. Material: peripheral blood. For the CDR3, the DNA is TGTGCCAGCAGCCCATACCGACAGGGAAGCGCTGGAAACACCATATATTTT. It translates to CASSPYRQGSAGNTIYF.